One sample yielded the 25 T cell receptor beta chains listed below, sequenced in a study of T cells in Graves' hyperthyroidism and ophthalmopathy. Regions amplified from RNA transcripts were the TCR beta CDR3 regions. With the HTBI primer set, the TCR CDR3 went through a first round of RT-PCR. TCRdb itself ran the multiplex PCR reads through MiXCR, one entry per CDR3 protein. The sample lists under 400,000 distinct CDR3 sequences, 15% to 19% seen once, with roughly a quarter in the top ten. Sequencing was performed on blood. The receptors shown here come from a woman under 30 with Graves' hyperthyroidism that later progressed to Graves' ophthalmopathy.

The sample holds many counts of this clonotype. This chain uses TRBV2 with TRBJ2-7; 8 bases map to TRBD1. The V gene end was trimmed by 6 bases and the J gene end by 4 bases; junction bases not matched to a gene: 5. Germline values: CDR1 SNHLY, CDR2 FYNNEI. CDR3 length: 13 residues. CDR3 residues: CASRDRVSYEQYF. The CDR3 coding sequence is TGTGCCAGCAGGGACAGGGTTTCGTACGAGCAGTACTTC.

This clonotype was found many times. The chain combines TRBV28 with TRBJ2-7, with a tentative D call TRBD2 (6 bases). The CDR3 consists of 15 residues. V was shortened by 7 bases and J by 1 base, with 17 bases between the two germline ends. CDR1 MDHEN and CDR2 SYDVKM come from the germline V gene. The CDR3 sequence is CASTPEGRRSYEQYF. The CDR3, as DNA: TGTGCCAGCACTCCGGAGGGTCGGCGGTCCTACGAGCAGTACTTC.

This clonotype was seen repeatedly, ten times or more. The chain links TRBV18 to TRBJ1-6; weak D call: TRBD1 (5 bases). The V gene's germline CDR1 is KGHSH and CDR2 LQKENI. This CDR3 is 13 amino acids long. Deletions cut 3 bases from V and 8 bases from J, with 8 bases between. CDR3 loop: CASSPGRDSPLHF. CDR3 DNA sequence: TGTGCCAGCTCACCCGGCAGGGATTCACCCCTCCACTTT.

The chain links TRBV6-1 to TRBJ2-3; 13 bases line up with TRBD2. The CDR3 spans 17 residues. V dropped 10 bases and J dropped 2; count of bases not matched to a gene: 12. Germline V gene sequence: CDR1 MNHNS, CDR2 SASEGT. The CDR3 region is CATERLAGGGNTDTQYF. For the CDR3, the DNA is TGTGCCACCGAAAGACTAGCGGGAGGTGGTAACACAGATACGCAGTATTTT.

The CDR3: CASTETGRPQETQYF. The CDR3 nucleotides read TGTGCCAGCACCGAGACCGGGAGACCTCAAGAGACCCAGTACTTC. The rearrangement joins TRBV2 to TRBJ2-5; possible D gene TRBD2, 6 bases. V lost 7 bases to trimming and J lost 2 bases, with 17 bases between them. Germline CDR1 reads SNHLY; CDR2 reads FYNNEI. The CDR3 length is 15 residues.

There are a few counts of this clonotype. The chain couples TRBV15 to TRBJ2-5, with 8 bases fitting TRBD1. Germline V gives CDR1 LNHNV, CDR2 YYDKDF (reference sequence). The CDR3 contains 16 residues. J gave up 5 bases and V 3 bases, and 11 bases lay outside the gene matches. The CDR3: CATSSRETGVSETQYF. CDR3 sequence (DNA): TGTGCCACCAGCAGCCGTGAGACAGGGGTTTCCGAGACCCAGTACTTC.

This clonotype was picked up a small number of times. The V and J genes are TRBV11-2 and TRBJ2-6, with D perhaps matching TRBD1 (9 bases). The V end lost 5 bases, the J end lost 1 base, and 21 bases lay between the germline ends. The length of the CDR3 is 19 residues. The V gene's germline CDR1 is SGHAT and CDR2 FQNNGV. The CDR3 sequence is CASSPVAGQGQSGANVLTF. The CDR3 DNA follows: TGTGCCAGCAGCCCCGTAGCGGGACAGGGTCAGTCTGGGGCCAACGTCCTGACTTTC.

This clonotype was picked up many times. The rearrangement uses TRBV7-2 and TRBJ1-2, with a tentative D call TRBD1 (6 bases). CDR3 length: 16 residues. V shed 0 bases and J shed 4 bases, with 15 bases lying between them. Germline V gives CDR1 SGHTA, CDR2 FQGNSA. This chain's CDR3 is CASSLAIQGRVYGYTF. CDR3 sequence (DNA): TGTGCCAGCAGCTTAGCAATTCAGGGGCGAGTCTATGGCTACACCTTC.

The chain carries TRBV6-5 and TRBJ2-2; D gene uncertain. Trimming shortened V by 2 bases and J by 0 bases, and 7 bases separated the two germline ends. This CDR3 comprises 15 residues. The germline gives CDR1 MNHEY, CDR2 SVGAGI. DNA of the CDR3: TGTGCCAGCAGTTACGGGAATGCGAACACCGGGGAGCTGTTTTTT. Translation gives CASSYGNANTGELFF.

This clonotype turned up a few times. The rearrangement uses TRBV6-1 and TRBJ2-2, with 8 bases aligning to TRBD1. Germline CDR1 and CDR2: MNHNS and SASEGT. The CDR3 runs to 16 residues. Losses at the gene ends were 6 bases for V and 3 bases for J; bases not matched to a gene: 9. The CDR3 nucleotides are TGTGCCAGCAGCTCGCTACAGGGGGGACACACCGGGGAGCTGTTTTTT. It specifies CASSSLQGGHTGELFF.

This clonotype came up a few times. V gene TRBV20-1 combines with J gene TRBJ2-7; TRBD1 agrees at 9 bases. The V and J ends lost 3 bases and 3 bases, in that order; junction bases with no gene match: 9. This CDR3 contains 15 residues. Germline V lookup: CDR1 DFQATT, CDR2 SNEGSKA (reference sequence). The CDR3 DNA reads TGCAGTGCTAGCCCTTCCGGGACAGGGAACTACGAGCAGTACTTC. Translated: CSASPSGTGNYEQYF.

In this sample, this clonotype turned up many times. The CDR3 nucleotides are TGTGCCAGCAGTTTCAGACAGCAAGAGACCCAGTACTTC. This codes for CASSFRQQETQYF. The chain is built from TRBV28 and TRBJ2-5, with D possibly being TRBD1 (5 bases). Germline-derived CDR1 and CDR2 are MDHEN and SYDVKM. Trimming cost V 3 bases and J 2 bases, with 7 bases left between them. CDR3 length: 13 amino acids.

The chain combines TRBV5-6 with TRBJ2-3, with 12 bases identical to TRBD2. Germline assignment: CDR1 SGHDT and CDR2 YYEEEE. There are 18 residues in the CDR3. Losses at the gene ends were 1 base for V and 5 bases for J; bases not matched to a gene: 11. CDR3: CASSLPDTSGRLEDTQYF. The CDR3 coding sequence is TGTGCCAGCAGCTTGCCGGATACTAGCGGGAGGCTTGAAGATACGCAGTATTTT.

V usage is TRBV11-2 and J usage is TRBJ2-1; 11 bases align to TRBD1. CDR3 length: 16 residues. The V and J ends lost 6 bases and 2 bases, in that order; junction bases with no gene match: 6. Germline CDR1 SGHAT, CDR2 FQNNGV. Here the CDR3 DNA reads TGTGCCAGCAGTTCACCGGGACAGGGGGCCTACAATGAGCAGTTCTTC. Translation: CASSSPGQGAYNEQFF.

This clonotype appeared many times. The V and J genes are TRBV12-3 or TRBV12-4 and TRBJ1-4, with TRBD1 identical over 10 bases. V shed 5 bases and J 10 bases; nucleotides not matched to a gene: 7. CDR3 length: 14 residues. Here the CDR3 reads CASSPGQGTGKLFF. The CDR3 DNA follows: TGTGCCAGCAGTCCGGGACAGGGGACAGGAAAACTGTTTTTT.

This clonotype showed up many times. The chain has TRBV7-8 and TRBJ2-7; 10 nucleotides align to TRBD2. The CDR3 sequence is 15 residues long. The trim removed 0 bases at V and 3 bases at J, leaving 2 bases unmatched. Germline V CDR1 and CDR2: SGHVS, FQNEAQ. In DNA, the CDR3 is TGTGCCAGCAGCTTAGCTAGGACTAGCGGCTACGAGCAGTACTTC. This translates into CASSLARTSGYEQYF.

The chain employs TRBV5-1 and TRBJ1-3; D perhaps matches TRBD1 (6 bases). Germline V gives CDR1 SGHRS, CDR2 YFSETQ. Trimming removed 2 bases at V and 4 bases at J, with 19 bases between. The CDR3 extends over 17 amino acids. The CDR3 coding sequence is TGCGCCAGCAGCTTCCAGGCGGGCAGGGGCCACGGAAACACCATATATTTT. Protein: CASSFQAGRGHGNTIYF.

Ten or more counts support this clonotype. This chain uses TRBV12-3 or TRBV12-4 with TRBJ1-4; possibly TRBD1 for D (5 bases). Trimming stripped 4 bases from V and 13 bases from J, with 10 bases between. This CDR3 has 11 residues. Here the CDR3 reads CASSSQGRLFF. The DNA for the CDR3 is TGTGCCAGCAGTTCCCAGGGTAGACTGTTTTTT.

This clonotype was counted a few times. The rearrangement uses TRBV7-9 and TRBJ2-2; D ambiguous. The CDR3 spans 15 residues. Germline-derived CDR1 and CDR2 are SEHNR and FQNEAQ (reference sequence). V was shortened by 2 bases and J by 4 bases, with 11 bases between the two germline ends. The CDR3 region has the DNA TGTGCCAGCAGCTTATTCGTCGATTTCACCGGGGAGCTGTTTTTT. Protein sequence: CASSLFVDFTGELFF.

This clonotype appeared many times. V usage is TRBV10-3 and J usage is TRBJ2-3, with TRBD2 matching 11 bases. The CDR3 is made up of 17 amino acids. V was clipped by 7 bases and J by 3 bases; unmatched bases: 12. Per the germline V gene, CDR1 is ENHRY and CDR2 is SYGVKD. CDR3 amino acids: CAINLAGGPPQTDTQYF. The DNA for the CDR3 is TGTGCCATCAATTTAGCGGGAGGGCCACCCCAGACAGATACGCAGTATTTT.

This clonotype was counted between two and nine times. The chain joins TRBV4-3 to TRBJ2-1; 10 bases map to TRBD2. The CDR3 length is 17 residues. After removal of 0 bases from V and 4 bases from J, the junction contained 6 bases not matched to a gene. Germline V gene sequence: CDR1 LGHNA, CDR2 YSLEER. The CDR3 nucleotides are TGCGCCAGCAGCCAAGACCAGCGGGAGGGGGGATACAATGAGCAGTTCTTC. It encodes CASSQDQREGGYNEQFF.

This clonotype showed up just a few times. The CDR3 loop is CASGVYREQYF. The CDR3 DNA reads TGTGCCAGTGGGGTTTACCGGGAGCAGTACTTC. The chain carries TRBV6-2 or TRBV6-3 and TRBJ2-7; no clear D. Germline values: CDR1 MNHEY, CDR2 SVGEGT. V gave up 9 bases and J gave up 7 bases, with 13 bases separating them. The CDR3 loop spans 11 amino acids.

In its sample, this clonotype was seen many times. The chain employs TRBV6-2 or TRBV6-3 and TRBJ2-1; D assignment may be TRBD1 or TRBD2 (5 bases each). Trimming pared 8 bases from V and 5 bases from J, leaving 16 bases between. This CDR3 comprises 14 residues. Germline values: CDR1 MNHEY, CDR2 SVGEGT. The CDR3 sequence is CASHPGTDHNEQFF. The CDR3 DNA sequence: TGTGCCAGCCATCCCGGGACCGACCACAATGAGCAGTTCTTC.

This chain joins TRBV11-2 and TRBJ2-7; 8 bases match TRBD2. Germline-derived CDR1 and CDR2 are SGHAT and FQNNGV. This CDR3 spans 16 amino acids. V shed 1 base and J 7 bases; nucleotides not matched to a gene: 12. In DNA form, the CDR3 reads TGTGCCAGCAGCTTAGCTACGGCTAGCGGGCTTAGGGAGCAGTACTTC. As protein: CASSLATASGLREQYF.

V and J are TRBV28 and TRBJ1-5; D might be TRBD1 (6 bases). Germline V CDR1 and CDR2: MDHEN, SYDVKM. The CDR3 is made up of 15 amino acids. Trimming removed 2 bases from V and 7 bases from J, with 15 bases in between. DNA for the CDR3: TGTGCCAGCAGTTTAGACCCCACAGGGAGGCAGCCCCAGCATTTT. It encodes CASSLDPTGRQPQHF. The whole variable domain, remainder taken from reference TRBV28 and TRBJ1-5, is DVKVTQSSRYLVKRTGEKVFLECVQDMDHENMFWYRQDPGLGLRLIYFSYDVKMKEKGDIPEGYSVSREKKERFSLILESASTNQTSMYLCASSLDPTGRQPQHFGDGTRLSIL.